The 26 T cell receptor beta chains below all came from one sample that was sequenced in a study of T cells in Graves' hyperthyroidism and ophthalmopathy. Researchers amplified the TCR beta CDR3 regions from RNA transcripts. HTBI primers drove first-round RT-PCR of the TCR CDR3. TCRdb recomputed calls from the multiplex PCR reads with MiXCR, one row per CDR3 protein. The table records 450,000 to 700,000 distinct CDR3 sequences, under 60% of them present only once. The sample taken for sequencing was peripheral blood or thyroid tissue (not recorded which). The receptors here all came from an adult woman with Graves' disease, either hyperthyroidism or ophthalmopathy (not recorded which).

In this sample, this clonotype turned up many times. The V and J genes are TRBV5-1 and TRBJ2-2; D may correspond to TRBD1 or TRBD2 (5 bases each). Germline assignment: CDR1 SGHRS and CDR2 YFSETQ. The V gene lost 5 bases and the J gene lost 8 bases, with 10 bases spanning the gap. The CDR3 is made up of 12 amino acids. DNA of the CDR3: TGCGCCAGCAGTCCGGGGCCTGGGGAGCTGTTTTTT. Protein product: CASSPGPGELFF.

The rearrangement uses TRBV7-2 and TRBJ1-1; D remains unclear. V was pared by 5 bases and J by 1 base, with 11 bases between. The CDR3 has 14 amino acids. Germline V gene data show CDR1 as SGHTA and CDR2 as FQGNSA. CDR3 loop: CASSMGYRNTEAFF. The CDR3 DNA sequence: TGTGCCAGCAGCATGGGATACAGGAACACTGAAGCTTTCTTT.

This clonotype was observed at least ten times. This chain joins TRBV5-1 and TRBJ2-6, with TRBD1 as a possible D gene (6 bases). The ends were cut back, 2 bases at V and 0 bases at J, with 15 bases in the middle. CDR3 size: 18 residues. CDR1 and CDR2 (germline): SGHRS, YFSETQ. The CDR3 region is CASSFSPGVRSGANVLTF. The CDR3 nucleotides read TGCGCCAGCAGCTTTTCGCCAGGGGTCCGCTCTGGGGCCAACGTCCTGACTTTC. Together with reference TRBV5-1 and TRBJ2-6, the CDR3 gives the full variable domain: KAGVTQTPRYLIKTRGQQVTLSCSPISGHRSVSWYQQTPGQGLQFLFEYFSETQRNKGNFPGRFSGRQFSNSRSEMNVSTLELGDSALYLCASSFSPGVRSGANVLTFGAGSRLTVL.

This clonotype was seen ten or more times. The chain employs TRBV20-1 and TRBJ1-5; maybe TRBD1 (5 bases). The V gene lost 0 bases and the J gene lost 3 bases, with 15 bases spanning the gap. The germline gives CDR1 DFQATT, CDR2 SNEGSKA (reference sequence). The CDR3 covers 16 residues. CDR3 sequence reads: CSARDAARVHNQPQHF. The CDR3, as DNA: TGCAGTGCTAGAGATGCGGCCAGGGTACACAATCAGCCCCAGCATTTT.

There are many counts of this clonotype. The V and J genes are TRBV5-6 and TRBJ1-1; D unclear. The germline gives CDR1 SGHDT, CDR2 YYEEEE. The CDR3 totals 14 residues. Trimming took off 5 bases at V and 3 bases at J, with 14 bases between the two ends. CDR3 DNA: TGTGCCAGCAGTTTGTGGATTGCCGACACTGAAGCTTTCTTT. Its translation: CASSLWIADTEAFF. Together with reference TRBV5-6 and TRBJ1-1, the CDR3 gives the full variable domain: DAGVTQSPTHLIKTRGQQVTLRCSPKSGHDTVSWYQQALGQGPQFIFQYYEEEERQRGNFPDRFSGHQFPNYSSELNVNALLLGDSALYLCASSLWIADTEAFFGQGTRLTVV.

At least ten counts were recorded for this clonotype. This chain links TRBV5-1 with TRBJ1-2; D unresolved. The CDR3 consists of 12 residues. Between the trimmed V and J ends, which lost 3 bases and 8 bases, there was a span of 11 bases. Germline values: CDR1 SGHRS, CDR2 YFSETQ. The CDR3 DNA reads TGCGCCAGCAGCTCCCTTGTAGGAGGCTACACCTTC. Its translation: CASSSLVGGYTF.

This sequence joins TRBV12-3 or TRBV12-4 and TRBJ1-5, with D hard to call. The CDR3 is made up of 14 amino acids. The V end lost 6 bases, the J end lost 4 bases, and 13 bases lay between the germline ends. DNA for the CDR3: TGTGCCAGCAGCGCCGGATCATGGAATCAGCCCCAGCATTTT. Amino acid sequence: CASSAGSWNQPQHF.

This clonotype was detected many times. The rearrangement links TRBV25-1 to TRBJ1-1; D uncertain. There are 13 residues in the CDR3. The germline V gene has CDR1 MGHDK and CDR2 SYGVNS. The ends were cut back, 3 bases at V and 5 bases at J, with 10 bases in the middle. The CDR3 is CASSDSMGTEAFF. CDR3 nucleotide sequence: TGTGCCAGCAGTGACTCGATGGGGACTGAAGCTTTCTTT.

In this sample, this clonotype turned up many times. CDR3 region: CAISTGFSAEAFF. Here the CDR3 DNA reads TGTGCCATAAGTACAGGGTTCTCCGCTGAAGCTTTCTTT. This sequence joins TRBV10-3 and TRBJ1-1; TRBD1 is a possible D gene (6 bases). The length of the CDR3 is 13 residues. CDR1 is ENHRY, CDR2 SYGVKD, per germline. Between the trimmed V and J ends, which lost 9 bases and 6 bases, there was a span of 17 bases.

This clonotype occurred a few times. The chain is built from TRBV7-8 and TRBJ1-5, with 7 bases fitting TRBD1. V dropped 4 bases and J dropped 4; count of bases not matched to a gene: 7. The germline CDR1 and CDR2 sequences are SGHVS and FQNEAQ. CDR3 length: 15 amino acids. The CDR3 DNA reads TGTGCCAGCAGCTCACGACAGGGAAGTAATCAGCCCCAGCATTTT. Amino acids: CASSSRQGSNQPQHF.

Concerning this clonotype: This could be a read error, since a much larger clone is one nucleotide away. The chain uses TRBV12-3 or TRBV12-4 and TRBJ1-4; TRBD1 might be the D (5 bases). Trimming removed 6 bases at V and 8 bases at J, with 22 bases between. The CDR3 contains 16 residues. CDR3 bases: TGTGCCAGCAGCTCTGGGACTACCCGGGGACTAGAAAAACTGTTTTTT. It is translated as CASSSGTTRGLEKLFF.

The chain recombines TRBV7-9 with TRBJ2-5; D is unresolved. TRBJ2-1 explains the end of the DNA better; the J call may be wrong. Germline CDR1 reads SEHNR; CDR2 reads FQNEAQ (reference sequence). CDR3 length: 13 amino acids. CDR3 sequence (DNA): TGTGCCAGCAGCTTAATCGGCCAGAATGAGCAGTTCTTC. This encodes CASSLIGQNEQFF.

The chain recombines TRBV9 with TRBJ1-5; D might be TRBD1 (5 bases). The CDR3 is made up of 17 amino acids. The germline V gene encodes CDR1 SGDLS and CDR2 YYNGEE. V lost 3 bases and J lost 7, with 23 bases in between. The CDR3 here is CASSGSRDGSYEQPQHF. The CDR3 DNA reads TGTGCCAGCAGCGGATCCCGGGACGGGTCCTACGAGCAGCCCCAGCATTTT.

This clonotype was recorded many times. At one end the junction does not follow the germline gene, possibly because of a read error. This chain uses TRBV7-8 with TRBJ1-5, with 10 bases aligning to TRBD1. CDR3 length equals 16 residues. The germline CDR1 and CDR2 sequences are SGHVS and FQNEAQ. For the CDR3, the DNA is TGTGCCAGCAGCTTCAGCCGGGACAGGGGTAATCAGCCCCGGCATTTT. Protein sequence: CASSFSRDRGNQPRHF.

At least ten counts were recorded for this clonotype. The chain uses TRBV2 and TRBJ1-1; no firm D call. CDR1 SNHLY and CDR2 FYNNEI come from the germline V gene. CDR3 length: 13 amino acids. Trimming removed 5 bases from V and 11 bases from J, with 18 bases in between. This CDR3 is CASSPEPRGSAFF. The CDR3 nucleotides read TGTGCCAGCAGTCCCGAGCCGCGGGGTAGCGCTTTCTTT.

To note about this clonotype: At one boundary the junction diverges from the germline segment, which might be a read error. This sequence joins TRBV5-8 and TRBJ1-3, with 7 bases identical to TRBD1. The CDR3 sequence is 14 residues long. Germline V gives CDR1 SGHTS, CDR2 YDEGEE. The CDR3 region has the DNA TGCGCCAGCAGGCCCCGACAGGGAACAAACACCATATATTTT. Residues: CASRPRQGTNTIYF.

This clonotype was observed a few times. This chain links TRBV29-1 with TRBJ2-7; the D gene could be TRBD1 or TRBD2 (5 bases each). Germline lookup yields CDR1 SQVTM and CDR2 ANQGSEA. The CDR3 totals 11 residues. The V end lost 8 bases, the J end lost 7 bases, and 15 bases lay between the germline ends. CDR3 sequence reads: CSCLGDGEQYF. CDR3 DNA: TGCAGCTGCCTCGGGGACGGGGAGCAGTACTTC.

The V call is TRBV6-1, the J call TRBJ1-4, with 7 bases lining up with TRBD1. The CDR3 is 17 residues long. V lost 7 bases, J lost 7 bases, and 18 bases stayed unmatched. Germline-derived CDR1 and CDR2 are MNHNS and SASEGT. CDR3: CASTPKKEGQLSEKLFF. CDR3 sequence (DNA): TGTGCCAGCACCCCTAAGAAGGAGGGACAGCTATCTGAAAAACTGTTTTTT.

This clonotype was observed at least ten times. The gene calls are TRBV10-3 and TRBJ1-2, with a tentative D call TRBD1 (5 bases). This CDR3 has 13 amino acids. V shed 3 bases and J shed 2 bases, with 7 bases lying between them. Per germline, CDR1 ENHRY and CDR2 SYGVKD. The CDR3 nucleotides are TGTGCCATCAGTGAAAACAGGAACTATGGCTACACCTTC. This gives the protein CAISENRNYGYTF.

This chain uses TRBV12-3 or TRBV12-4 with TRBJ2-5; possible D gene TRBD2, 5 bases. The CDR3 is made up of 12 amino acids. The CDR3, as DNA: TGTGCTAGAGAAGGACGGAGGGAGACCCAGTACTTC. This translates into CAREGRRETQYF.

The chain combines TRBV20-1 with TRBJ2-1; D is possibly TRBD1 or TRBD2 (5 bases each). Deletions cut 3 bases from V and 9 bases from J, with 15 bases between. Germline-derived CDR1 and CDR2 are DFQATT and SNEGSKA (reference sequence). The CDR3 has 13 amino acids. The CDR3 is CSARREGRAEQFF. CDR3 sequence (DNA): TGCAGTGCTAGGAGAGAGGGGCGTGCTGAGCAGTTCTTC.

The J gene is TRBJ1-5, the V gene TRBV20-1; unclear D gene. CDR1 and CDR2 from the germline V gene are DFQATT and SNEGSKA (reference sequence). The CDR3 spans 13 residues. V dropped 6 bases and J dropped 4 bases, with 13 bases sitting between them. Written as DNA, the CDR3 is TGCAGTGCCGGCCATGACCCGAATCAGCCCCAGCATTTT. Amino acid sequence: CSAGHDPNQPQHF.

This clonotype has a count of ten or more. The chain combines TRBV5-1 with TRBJ2-2; 9 positions match TRBD2. CDR3 length equals 15 residues. V shed 6 bases, J shed 3 bases, and the junction held 6 bases outside the gene matches. Looked up from germline, CDR1 is SGHRS and CDR2 is YFSETQ. CDR3 sequence reads: CASTWSSGDTGELFF. The DNA of the CDR3 is TGCGCCAGCACTTGGTCTAGCGGGGACACCGGGGAGCTGTTTTTT.

A few counts support this clonotype. The CDR3 region has the DNA TGTGCCAGCAGCTTACCCCCACACGGGACGGGAAGAACAAATCAGCCCCAGCATTTT. It codes for CASSLPPHGTGRTNQPQHF. The genes are TRBV28 and TRBJ1-5; possibly TRBD1 for D (5 bases). With 6 bases removed from V and 4 bases from J, the gap between germline ends came to 28 bases. Per the germline V gene, CDR1 is MDHEN and CDR2 is SYDVKM. CDR3 size: 19 residues.

This clonotype was picked up one time. This chain links TRBV2 with TRBJ1-3; unclear D gene. The V and J ends lost 11 bases and 1 base respectively, with 9 bases between them. The CDR3 consists of 12 residues. Germline CDR1 and CDR2: SNHLY and FYNNEI. CDR3 sequence (DNA): TGTGCCGCCCGCCTATCTGGAAACACCATATATTTT. This translates into CAARLSGNTIYF.

There are a few counts of this clonotype. The junction departs from germline at one end; a sequencing error may be responsible. The chain joins TRBV2 to TRBJ1-5; no clear D. The CDR3 totals 14 residues. The V gene's germline CDR1 is SNHLY and CDR2 FYNNEI. This chain's CDR3 is CASSEQTSNQPQYF. CDR3 DNA: TGTGCCAGCAGTGAACAGACTAGCAATCAGCCCCAGTACTTT. Variable domain in full (rest from reference TRBV2 and TRBJ1-5): EPEVTQTPSHQVTQMGQEVILRCVPISNHLYFYWYRQILGQKVEFLVSFYNNEISEKSEIFDDQFSVERPDGSNFTLKIRSTKLEDSAMYFCASSEQTSNQPQYFGDGTRLSIL.